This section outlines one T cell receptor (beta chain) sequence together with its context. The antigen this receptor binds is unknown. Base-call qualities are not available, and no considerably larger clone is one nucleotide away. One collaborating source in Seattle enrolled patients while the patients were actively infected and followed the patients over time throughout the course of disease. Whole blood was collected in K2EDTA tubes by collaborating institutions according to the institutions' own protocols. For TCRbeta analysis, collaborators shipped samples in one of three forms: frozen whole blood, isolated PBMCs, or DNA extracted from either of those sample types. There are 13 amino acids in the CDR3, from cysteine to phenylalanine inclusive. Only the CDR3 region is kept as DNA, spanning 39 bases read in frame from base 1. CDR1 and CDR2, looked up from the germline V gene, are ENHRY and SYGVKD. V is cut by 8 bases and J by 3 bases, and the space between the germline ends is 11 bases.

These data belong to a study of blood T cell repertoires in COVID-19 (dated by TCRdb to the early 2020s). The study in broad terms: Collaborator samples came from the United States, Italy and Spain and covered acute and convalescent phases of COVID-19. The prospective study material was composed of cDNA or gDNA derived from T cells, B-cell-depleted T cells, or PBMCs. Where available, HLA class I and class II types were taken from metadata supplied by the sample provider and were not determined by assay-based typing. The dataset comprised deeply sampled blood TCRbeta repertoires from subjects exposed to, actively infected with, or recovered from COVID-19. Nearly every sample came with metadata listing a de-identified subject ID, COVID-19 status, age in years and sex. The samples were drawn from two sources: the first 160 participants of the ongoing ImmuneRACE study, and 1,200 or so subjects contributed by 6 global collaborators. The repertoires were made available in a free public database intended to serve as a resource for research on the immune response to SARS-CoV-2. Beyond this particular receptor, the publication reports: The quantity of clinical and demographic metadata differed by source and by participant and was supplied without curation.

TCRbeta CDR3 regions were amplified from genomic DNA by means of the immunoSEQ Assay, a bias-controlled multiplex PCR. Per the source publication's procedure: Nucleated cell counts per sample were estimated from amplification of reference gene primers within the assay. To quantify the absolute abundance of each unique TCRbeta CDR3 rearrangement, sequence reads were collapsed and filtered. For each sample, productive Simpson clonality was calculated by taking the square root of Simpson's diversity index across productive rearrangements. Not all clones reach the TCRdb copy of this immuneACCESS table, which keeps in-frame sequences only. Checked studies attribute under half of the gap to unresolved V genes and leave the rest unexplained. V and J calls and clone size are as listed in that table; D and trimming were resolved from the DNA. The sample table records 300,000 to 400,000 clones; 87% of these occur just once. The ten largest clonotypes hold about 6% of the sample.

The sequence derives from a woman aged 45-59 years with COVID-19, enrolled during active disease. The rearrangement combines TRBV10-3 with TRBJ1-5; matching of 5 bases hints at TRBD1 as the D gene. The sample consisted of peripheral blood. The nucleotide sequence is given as TGTGCCATCGGTCCAGGGTCCAATCAGCCCCAGCATTTT. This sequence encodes CAIGPGSNQPQHF.